The rows below give T cell receptor beta chains drawn from one sample of a study of graft-versus-host responses after intestinal transplantation. The table came from immunoSEQ multiplex PCR; TCRdb's copy has only in-frame clones and leaves some out. The data hold 60,000 to 70,000 clones, with around nine tenths observed a single time. The sequencing here drew on ileum tissue, taken 350 to 400 days after transplant. Every receptor here comes from a human patient who received an intestinal transplant, so some T cells may come from the graft donor. Both conserved end residues are part of each CDR3. Fields, in order: clone size, V gene, J gene, CDR3 length, D gene, CDR3 DNA, CDR3 protein. D genes are given only for firm matches. Clone size is given for some rows only: seen once, a few or many times, or a class if the clone is expanded.

size: .; V: TRBV15; J: TRBJ2-7; length: 16; D: .; DNA: TGTGCCACCAGCAGCCCCTCTGAGGGGTATCCCTACGAGCAGTACTTC; CDR3: CATSSPSEGYPYEQYF
size: few; V: TRBV7-9; J: TRBJ1-4; length: 17; D: .; DNA: TGTGCCAGCAGCCAATCCCTGGGGGGTAGGACTAATGAAAAACTGTTTTTT; CDR3: CASSQSLGGRTNEKLFF
size: once; V: TRBV18; J: TRBJ2-5; length: 12; D: TRBD1; DNA: TGTGCCAGCACAGGGGTGCGAGAGACCCAGTACTTC; CDR3: CASTGVRETQYF
size: .; V: TRBV7-9; J: TRBJ2-7; length: 14; D: .; DNA: TGTGCCAGCAGCTCGACAGGAGGAATATACGAGCAGTACTTC; CDR3: CASSSTGGIYEQYF
size: .; V: TRBV7-3; J: TRBJ1-2; length: 13; D: TRBD1; DNA: TGTGCCAGCAGCCCCGGGACAGTATTCGGCTACACCTTC; CDR3: CASSPGTVFGYTF
size: .; V: TRBV10-1; J: TRBJ2-5; length: 14; D: .; DNA: TGCGCCAGCAGTGTGCGCCGTGCCCGGGAGACCCAGTACTTC; CDR3: CASSVRRARETQYF
size: .; V: TRBV30; J: TRBJ1-2; length: 13; D: .; DNA: TGTGCCTGGAGTCGCAAACAGGGTAGGGGCTACACCTTC; CDR3: CAWSRKQGRGYTF
size: .; V: TRBV28; J: TRBJ1-4; length: 15; D: TRBD1; DNA: TGTGCCAGCAGTTTAGAGGACAGGTCTAGAGAAAAACTGTTTTTT; CDR3: CASSLEDRSREKLFF
size: .; V: TRBV7-9; J: TRBJ1-2; length: 12; D: .; DNA: TGTGCCAGCAGCTTGGGTTCCGATGGCTACACCTTC; CDR3: CASSLGSDGYTF
size: .; V: TRBV11-2; J: TRBJ1-5; length: 14; D: .; DNA: TGTGCCAGCAGCTTAAGTGGGGCTGGGCAGCCCCAGCATTTT; CDR3: CASSLSGAGQPQHF
size: few; V: TRBV4-1; J: TRBJ2-1; length: 13; D: .; DNA: TGCGCCAGCAGCCAAGGACCCTGGAATGAGCAGTTCTTC; CDR3: CASSQGPWNEQFF
size: .; V: TRBV28; J: TRBJ1-1; length: 13; D: .; DNA: TGTGCCAGCAGTTCCGGAGGCCTCCAAGGGGCTTTCTTT; CDR3: CASSSGGLQGAFF
size: .; V: TRBV6-6; J: TRBJ2-7; length: 16; D: .; DNA: TGTGCCAGCAGTTACTCCGAGGACTCGCCTACGGGCGAGCAGTACTTC; CDR3: CASSYSEDSPTGEQYF
size: .; V: TRBV9; J: TRBJ2-7; length: 14; D: .; DNA: TGTGCCAGCAGCGCTTCAGACGTCTCCTACGAGCAGTACTTC; CDR3: CASSASDVSYEQYF
size: .; V: TRBV29-1; J: TRBJ2-7; length: 12; D: .; DNA: TGCAGCGTTGCTGTCTCCTCCTACGAGCAGTACTTC; CDR3: CSVAVSSYEQYF
size: .; V: TRBV7-3; J: TRBJ2-3; length: 15; D: .; DNA: TGTGCCAGCAGCTTAGGGAAGCTTGAAGTGGATACGCAGTATTTT; CDR3: CASSLGKLEVDTQYF
size: .; V: TRBV19; J: TRBJ2-1; length: 16; D: TRBD2; DNA: TGTGCCAGTAGTGTTAGACTAGCGGGCCTTTACAATGAGCAGTTCTTC; CDR3: CASSVRLAGLYNEQFF
size: .; V: TRBV5-1; J: TRBJ2-7; length: 15; D: TRBD1; DNA: TGCGCCAGCAGCTCACCGGGACAGGGTATTCACGAGCAGTACTTC; CDR3: CASSSPGQGIHEQYF
size: .; V: TRBV30; J: TRBJ1-6; length: 15; D: TRBD1; DNA: TGTGCCTGGAGTGTCCTGGGGACAGGTTTCTCACCCCTCCACTTT; CDR3: CAWSVLGTGFSPLHF
size: .; V: TRBV6-6; J: TRBJ2-7; length: 15; D: .; DNA: TGTGCCAGCAGTTACGAGGATTCCCTCTCCTACGAGCAGTACTTC; CDR3: CASSYEDSLSYEQYF
size: .; V: TRBV10-1; J: TRBJ2-3; length: 14; D: .; DNA: TGCGCCAGCAGTGATACCATGGGCACAGATACGCAGTATTTT; CDR3: CASSDTMGTDTQYF
size: once; V: TRBV6-1; J: TRBJ1-2; length: 15; D: .; DNA: TGTGCCAGCAGTTCGACAGTTTCCCCCCGGGATGGCTACACCTTC; CDR3: CASSSTVSPRDGYTF
size: .; V: TRBV5-5; J: TRBJ2-2; length: 11; D: .; DNA: TGTGCCAGCAGTTCGGACGGGGAGCTGTTTTTT; CDR3: CASSSDGELFF
size: .; V: TRBV11-2; J: TRBJ1-2; length: 15; D: .; DNA: TGTGCCAGCAGCTTATGGGTCGGGGACACCTATGGCTACACCTTC; CDR3: CASSLWVGDTYGYTF
size: .; V: TRBV5-5; J: TRBJ2-7; length: 18; D: TRBD2; DNA: TGTGCCAGCAGCTTGGGTGTGCTAGCGGGGGCCCGCGCCTACGAGCAGTACTTC; CDR3: CASSLGVLAGARAYEQYF
size: .; V: TRBV7-9; J: TRBJ1-2; length: 15; D: .; DNA: TGTGCCAGCAGCTTAGCGAGCAGGGCTCACTATGGCTACACCTTC; CDR3: CASSLASRAHYGYTF
size: .; V: TRBV28; J: TRBJ2-1; length: 11; D: .; DNA: TGTGCCAGCAGGGTAGGCAATGAGCAGTTCTTC; CDR3: CASRVGNEQFF
size: .; V: TRBV15; J: TRBJ1-2; length: 15; D: .; DNA: TGTGCCACCAGCAGAGACCGGGACGGCGGCGGAGGCTACACCTTC; CDR3: CATSRDRDGGGGYTF
size: .; V: TRBV5-4; J: TRBJ2-3; length: 12; D: .; DNA: TGTGCCAGCAGTTCCGACACAGATACGCAGTATTTT; CDR3: CASSSDTDTQYF
size: .; V: TRBV19; J: TRBJ2-5; length: 13; D: TRBD1; DNA: TGTGCCAGTAGTGCAGGGGGCGGTGAGACCCAGTACTTC; CDR3: CASSAGGGETQYF
size: .; V: TRBV6-1; J: TRBJ1-1; length: 14; D: .; DNA: TGTGCCAGCAGACTAGGGACGGAGAACACTGAAGCTTTCTTT; CDR3: CASRLGTENTEAFF
size: .; V: TRBV6-1; J: TRBJ1-1; length: 12; D: .; DNA: TGTGCCAGCAGTCTCCGGGGAACTGAAGCTTTCTTT; CDR3: CASSLRGTEAFF
size: .; V: TRBV5-4; J: TRBJ2-7; length: 16; D: TRBD2; DNA: TGTGCCAGCAGCCAAGAAGGGCTAGCGGGTTTCTACGAGCAGTACTTC; CDR3: CASSQEGLAGFYEQYF
size: once; V: TRBV6-1; J: TRBJ2-4; length: 14; D: .; DNA: TGTGCCAGCATAATGGGGGCTGCCAAAAACATTCAGTACTTC; CDR3: CASIMGAAKNIQYF
size: .; V: TRBV7-2; J: TRBJ2-7; length: 13; D: .; DNA: TGTGCCAGCAGCCCACCGTTCTCCTACGAGCAGTACTTC; CDR3: CASSPPFSYEQYF
size: .; V: TRBV15; J: TRBJ2-7; length: 14; D: TRBD1; DNA: TGTGCCACCAGCAGGGGGACAGGGACCTACGAGCAGTACTTC; CDR3: CATSRGTGTYEQYF
size: few; V: TRBV6-1; J: TRBJ2-1; length: 15; D: TRBD1; DNA: TGTGCCAGCAGTGACGAGGACAGGAGTGGCAATGAGCAGTTCTTC; CDR3: CASSDEDRSGNEQFF
size: .; V: TRBV5-1; J: TRBJ1-2; length: 15; D: .; DNA: TGCGCCAGCAGCGGCGGCAGCCTCCCGGGCGATGGCTACACCTTC; CDR3: CASSGGSLPGDGYTF
size: .; V: TRBV6-5; J: TRBJ1-3; length: 14; D: .; DNA: TGTGCCAGCAGTGCAGGGGTCTCTGGAAACACCATATATTTT; CDR3: CASSAGVSGNTIYF
size: .; V: TRBV5-1; J: TRBJ2-1; length: 13; D: .; DNA: TGCGCCAGCAGCTTCAACTCCTACAATGAGCAGTTCTTC; CDR3: CASSFNSYNEQFF
size: once; V: TRBV7-3; J: TRBJ1-4; length: 16; D: TRBD1; DNA: TGTGCCAGCAGCCCCGAAGACAGGGGGGAGGTTGAAAAACTGTTTTTT; CDR3: CASSPEDRGEVEKLFF
size: .; V: TRBV2; J: TRBJ1-6; length: 12; D: .; DNA: TGTGCCAGCAAGACAGCTAATTCACCCCTCCACTTT; CDR3: CASKTANSPLHF
size: .; V: TRBV7-9; J: TRBJ2-5; length: 16; D: .; DNA: TGTGCCAGCAGCTTATCCGGGACACCTGCCCGTGAGACCCAGTACTTC; CDR3: CASSLSGTPARETQYF
size: .; V: TRBV7-3; J: TRBJ2-2; length: 18; D: TRBD2; DNA: TGTGCCAGCAGCCCACACCTTACTAGCGGGGAGCTCACCGGGGAGCTGTTTTTT; CDR3: CASSPHLTSGELTGELFF
size: once; V: TRBV2; J: TRBJ1-1; length: 16; D: .; DNA: TGTGCCAGCAGTGAAGCGCTTCTTAAAGGGGACACTGAAGCTTTCTTT; CDR3: CASSEALLKGDTEAFF
size: .; V: TRBV19; J: TRBJ2-7; length: 16; D: .; DNA: TGTGCCAGTAGCCTGACGGGAATCTCCTCCCTCTACGAGCAGTACTTC; CDR3: CASSLTGISSLYEQYF
size: .; V: TRBV5-1; J: TRBJ2-3; length: 17; D: TRBD1; DNA: TGCGCCAGCAGCTTGGCGTCTTTGGGACAGGGCACAGATACGCAGTATTTT; CDR3: CASSLASLGQGTDTQYF
size: .; V: TRBV4-1; J: TRBJ2-3; length: 19; D: .; DNA: TGCGCCAGCAGCCAAGAAAGAATGGCGGCGCCAAGGGGACCAGATACGCAGTATTTT; CDR3: CASSQERMAAPRGPDTQYF